A single sample is the source of the 4 T cell receptor beta chains below, sequenced in a study of blood T cell repertoires in COVID-19. Libraries were prepared by immunoSEQ multiplex PCR; TCRdb keeps only in-frame clonotypes and omits some of them. Among under 200,000 clones listed, over 80% were seen once. Sequenced input: peripheral blood. These receptors all come from a woman aged 55 to 70 with COVID-19, enrolled during active disease.

This clone appeared once. This chain joins TRBV3-1 (or the pseudogene TRBV3-2) and TRBJ2-1; possible D gene TRBD2, 6 bases. Germline lookup yields CDR1 LGHDT and CDR2 YNNKEL (reference sequence). CDR3 size: 14 residues. V was shortened by 2 bases and J by 4 bases, with 9 bases between the two germline ends. Here the CDR3 reads CASSQTGSYNEQFF. In nucleotides, the CDR3 is TGTGCCAGCAGCCAAACCGGGAGTTACAATGAGCAGTTCTTC.

The V call is TRBV6-1, the J call TRBJ2-7; D uncertain. The CDR3 runs to 13 residues. Trimming pared 1 base from V and 5 bases from J, leaving 9 bases between. Per the germline V gene, CDR1 is MNHNS and CDR2 is SASEGT. The CDR3 sequence: CASSEVPTDEQYV. The CDR3 DNA sequence: TGTGCCAGCAGTGAAGTACCGACTGACGAGCAGTACGTC.

This rearrangement joins TRBV29-1 to TRBJ1-2; 7 positions agree with TRBD1. The germline V gene encodes CDR1 SQVTM and CDR2 ANQGSEA. The CDR3 is 12 amino acids. With V trimmed by 4 bases and J by 3 bases, 2 bases remained unmatched. For the CDR3, the DNA is TGCAGCGTTGCCGGGACAGACTATGGCTACACCTTC. This encodes CSVAGTDYGYTF.

This chain joins TRBV10-3 and TRBJ1-2; D is perhaps TRBD1 (6 bases). Germline values: CDR1 ENHRY, CDR2 SYGVKD. The germline V and J ends were trimmed by 0 bases and 7 bases, with 21 bases remaining between them. The length of the CDR3 is 17 residues. This CDR3 reads CAISESTQGLPGGGYTF. Written as DNA, the CDR3 is TGTGCCATCAGTGAGTCGACTCAGGGGCTTCCTGGGGGTGGCTACACCTTC.